A single sample is the source of the 19 T cell receptor beta chains below, sequenced in a study of vaccination and CD4 T cells after COVID-19. Described treatment: roughly 10-day PBMC culture with coronavirus spike peptide pools or control peptides (ViraFEST assay). Oncomine TCR Beta short-read sequencing was applied to DNA from cultured CD4+ T cells. Each CDR3 protein is one row after TCRdb ran MiXCR on the PCR reads. The repertoire holds some 21,000 distinct CDR3 sequences, with around two fifths as singletons. Antigens of these TCRs are unknown. The sequencing sample was made of cultured CD4+ T cells from blood. The receptor source for this set is a human donor with COVID-19.

The rearrangement uses TRBV24-1 and TRBJ2-1; 7 bases match TRBD2. The CDR3 consists of 15 residues. Germline-derived CDR1 and CDR2 are KGHDR and SFDVKD. With 4 bases clipped from V and 6 bases from J, the junction kept 8 bases outside the gene matches. The CDR3 DNA sequence: TGTGCCACCAGTGAGTCGGGGACTACCACCAATGAGCAGTTCTTC. As protein: CATSESGTTTNEQFF.

The chain has TRBV28 and TRBJ1-2; D gene ambiguous. The CDR3 has 12 amino acids. With 6 bases removed from V and 3 bases from J, the gap between germline ends came to 8 bases. Per the germline V gene, CDR1 is MDHEN and CDR2 is SYDVKM. The CDR3 protein is CASRLQDYGYTF. Written as DNA, the CDR3 is TGTGCCAGCAGGTTGCAAGACTATGGCTACACCTTC.

This clonotype was observed a handful of times. The CDR3 DNA follows: TGCGCCAGCAGCCAAGGTCCGGGACAAGGCTATGGCTACACCTTC. Encoded protein: CASSQGPGQGYGYTF. J is TRBJ1-2 and V is TRBV4-3; the D gene is possibly TRBD1 (6 bases). This CDR3 is 15 amino acids long. V lost 1 base and J lost 4, with 13 bases in between. Germline lookup yields CDR1 LGHNA and CDR2 YSLEER.

V and J are TRBV7-2 and TRBJ2-2, with D uncertain. CDR1 is SGHTA and CDR2 is FQGNSA in the germline V gene. V lost 2 bases and J 1 base, leaving 5 bases between the germline ends. The CDR3 totals 14 residues. CDR3: CASSLQLNTGELFF. The CDR3 DNA is TGTGCCAGCAGCTTACAGCTGAACACCGGGGAGCTGTTTTTT.

The sample holds a few counts of this clonotype. The genes are TRBV11-3 and TRBJ1-2; 9 positions agree with TRBD1. CDR1 SGHNT and CDR2 YENEEA come from the germline V gene. The V and J ends lost 5 bases and 3 bases, in that order; junction bases with no gene match: 7. The CDR3 is 15 amino acids. The CDR3 region is CASSQRTGADYGYTF. For the CDR3, the DNA is TGTGCCAGCAGCCAGAGGACAGGGGCCGACTATGGCTACACCTTC.

This clonotype rates as medium-sized (0.01 to 0.1%). The genes are TRBV2 and TRBJ1-6; the D gene is possibly TRBD1 (5 bases). The CDR3 spans 16 residues. Trimming removed 5 bases from V and 0 bases from J, with 11 bases in between. Germline V gene sequence: CDR1 SNHLY, CDR2 FYNNEI. The CDR3 sequence is CASSPRQSSYNSPLHF. CDR3 coding DNA: TGTGCCAGCAGTCCCCGACAGAGCTCCTATAATTCACCCCTCCACTTT.

This clonotype showed up just a few times. The CDR3 region is CASSGQGVETQYF. DNA of the CDR3: TGTGCCAGCAGCGGACAGGGGGTAGAGACCCAGTACTTC. This chain uses TRBV2 with TRBJ2-5, with 10 bases matching TRBD1. The CDR3 consists of 13 residues. CDR1 and CDR2 (germline): SNHLY, FYNNEI. V dropped 6 bases and J dropped 4; count of bases not matched to a gene: 2.

This clonotype appeared a few times. V and J are TRBV5-4 and TRBJ2-5, with 8 bases matching TRBD1. The V and J ends lost 4 bases and 5 bases, in that order; junction bases with no gene match: 13. From germline, CDR1 is SGHNT and CDR2 YYREEE (reference sequence). The CDR3 has 16 amino acids. In nucleotides, the CDR3 is TGTGCCAGCAGCCCGGGTGGGGGCAGGGGGCTGGAGACCCAGTACTTC. This gives the protein CASSPGGGRGLETQYF.

The rearrangement joins TRBV6-1 to TRBJ1-2; D gene ambiguous. The CDR3 consists of 15 residues. Trimming removed 0 bases at V and 4 bases at J, with 12 bases between. The V gene's germline CDR1 is MNHNS and CDR2 SASEGT. The CDR3 coding sequence is TGTGCCAGCAGTGAAGCCCCTAGAGGAAGCTATGGCTACACCTTC. Residues: CASSEAPRGSYGYTF.

This clonotype showed up just a few times. The chain couples TRBV21-1 to TRBJ1-5. TRBV21-1 is reported as a pseudogene. The CDR3 loop spans 16 amino acids. In nucleotides, the CDR3 is TGTGCCAGCAGCAAAGGGTACCAGGATAGCAATCAGCCCCAGCATTTT. Translated, it gives CASSKGYQDSNQPQHF.

This clonotype was counted between two and nine times. The chain employs TRBV7-2 and TRBJ1-2; D is unclear. This CDR3 region has 13 residues. V dropped 1 base and J dropped 5 bases, with 8 bases sitting between them. Per the germline V gene, CDR1 is SGHTA and CDR2 is FQGNSA. The CDR3 sequence: CASSLVVSYGYTF. Here the CDR3 DNA reads TGTGCCAGCAGCTTAGTTGTCAGTTATGGCTACACCTTC.

This chain joins TRBV7-2 and TRBJ2-5, with D perhaps TRBD2 (6 bases). Germline V gene lookup returns CDR1 SGHTA and CDR2 FQGNSA. With 0 bases removed from V and 5 bases from J, the gap between germline ends came to 7 bases. This CDR3 spans 13 amino acids. DNA of the CDR3: TGTGCCAGCAGCTTAGCGGGGAGGGAGACCCAGTACTTC. Its translation is CASSLAGRETQYF.

There are a few counts of this clonotype. The chain employs TRBV20-1 and TRBJ1-2, with no clear D. The CDR3 has 14 residues. CDR1 DFQATT and CDR2 SNEGSKA come from the germline V gene (reference sequence). V was cut by 6 bases and J by 0 bases, with 14 bases left in between. CDR3 protein: CSARLGGSNYGYTF. CDR3 nucleotide sequence: TGCAGTGCCCGCTTGGGAGGGTCTAACTATGGCTACACCTTC.

This chain joins TRBV29-1 and TRBJ1-2; no firm D call. V was pared by 3 bases and J by 3 bases, with 8 bases between. CDR1 SQVTM and CDR2 ANQGSEA come from the germline V gene. This CDR3 has 12 residues. The CDR3 coding sequence is TGCAGCGTTGAGGGCAGAGACTATGGCTACACCTTC. It specifies CSVEGRDYGYTF.

This clonotype was seen a single time. As the CDR3 is not closed by the conserved phenylalanine or tryptophan, this likely results from a read error. The rearrangement joins TRBV15 to TRBJ2-3; 8 bases agree with TRBD2. The CDR3 extends over 14 amino acids. The germline CDR1 and CDR2 sequences are LNHNV and YYDKDF (reference sequence). The ends lost 5 bases at V and 4 bases at J; junction bases unmatched: 5. CDR3 protein: CATSVRGGSDTQYI. The CDR3 nucleotides read TGTGCCACCAGCGTACGGGGGGGTTCAGATACGCAGTATATT.

In this sample, this clonotype turned up a few times. The chain's CDR3 is CASSSTGVETQYF. Here the CDR3 DNA reads TGTGCCAGCAGCTCTACAGGGGTGGAGACCCAGTACTTC. This rearrangement joins TRBV5-6 to TRBJ2-5; 7 bases are shared with TRBD1. CDR3 length equals 13 residues. The V and J ends lost 3 bases and 5 bases, in that order; junction bases with no gene match: 4. In germline, CDR1 is SGHDT, CDR2 YYEEEE.

In DNA, the CDR3 is TGTGCCAGCAGCTTACCAGTTCCGGGTTGCTACGAGCAGTACTTC. This codes for CASSLPVPGCYEQYF. The V and J genes are TRBV11-3 and TRBJ2-7; the D is unclear. Trimming removed 2 bases at V and 3 bases at J, with 14 bases between. The CDR3 length is 15 residues. From germline, CDR1 is SGHNT and CDR2 YENEEA.

This clonotype came up once. This chain links TRBV20-1 with TRBJ2-1; weak D call: TRBD2 (7 bases). V lost 2 bases and J lost 6, with 11 bases in between. The V gene's germline CDR1 is DFQATT and CDR2 SNEGSKA (reference sequence). The CDR3 runs to 13 residues. The DNA of the CDR3 is TGCAGTGCTAGACGGGGGGCCGTCAATGAGCAGTTCTTC. Encoded protein: CSARRGAVNEQFF.

In this sample, this clonotype turned up a few times. This chain links TRBV6-1 with TRBJ1-4; D is possibly TRBD1 (6 bases). V was pared by 4 bases and J by 8 bases, with 11 bases between. Germline V gene lookup returns CDR1 MNHNS and CDR2 SASEGT. The CDR3 runs 13 residues. This chain's CDR3 is CASSVEGGEKLFF. In DNA, the CDR3 is TGTGCCAGCAGTGTTGAGGGGGGGGAAAAACTGTTTTTT.